The clone carrying this T cell receptor beta chain was seen just once. Only in-frame clones appear in the TCRdb table, and some are missing; sequencing was by immunoSEQ multiplex PCR. Of roughly 410,000 clones in the sample, about 96% were seen once. This sample is part of a study of shared clonotypes between healthy human individuals. Input material: memory CD8+ T cells sorted from blood. Subset indicated: CD45RO+ cells pooled with CCR7-negative TemRA cells. This TCR was sampled from a man younger than 45 in good health.

CDR3 nucleotides: TGTGCCAGCAGCGGGGACAACACAGATACGCAGTATTTT. Translating gives CASSGDNTDTQYF. This chain joins TRBV9 and TRBJ2-3; a possible D gene is TRBD1 (6 bases). CDR3 length: 13 residues. Looked up from germline, CDR1 is SGDLS and CDR2 is YYNGEE. Trimming removed 3 bases at V and 2 bases at J, with 7 bases between.